This T cell receptor beta chain was recovered during a study of blood T cell repertoires in COVID-19. Study as a whole: Acute and convalescent COVID-19 samples came from the United States, Italy and Spain. Sources were T cells, B-cell-depleted T cells, or PBMCs; the material itself was cDNA or gDNA.

How the authors handled the data: Reference gene primer amplification gave nucleated cell count estimates. Data came from immunoSEQ multiplex PCR; TCRdb stores just in-frame clones and leaves some out. Clone size and the V and J calls come from that table; the DNA yielded D and trimming. The top ten clones hold 9% to 15% of a sample with a few hundred thousand clones, about 84% of them seen once. This clone was observed a handful of times. The CDR3 length is 15 residues. Germline loops: CDR1 SGHRS, CDR2 YFSETQ. After removal of 4 bases from V and 6 bases from J, the junction contained 8 bases not matched to a gene.

What was sequenced was peripheral blood. The V gene is TRBV5-1, the J gene TRBJ2-5; 11 nucleotides match TRBD1. The sequence was obtained from a man aged 80 or over with acute or convalescent COVID-19. The CDR3 nucleotides are TGCGCCAGCAGCAGCAGGACAGGGGGCTGGCAGACCCAGTACTTC. As protein: CASSSRTGGWQTQYF.